The source of this TCR beta chain is a study of CD8 T cells in ankylosing spondylitis. MiXCR, applied by TCRdb to the 5' RACE reads, yields one record per CDR3 protein. The sample lists around 120,000 distinct CDR3 sequences, approximately 13% occurring once. This clonotype was recorded many times. What it binds is not known. Germline V gene data show CDR1 as KGHSH and CDR2 as LQKENI. This CDR3 is built from 14 residues. With 3 bases clipped from V and 8 bases from J, the junction kept 1 base outside the gene matches. Study-wide findings and caveats: According to the report, clones linked to the disease were significantly enriched in matched synovial fluid samples taken from ankylosing spondylitis patients.

This chain connects TRBV18 to TRBJ1-6; 10 nucleotides agree with TRBD1. This receptor was identified in a female donor with ankylosing spondylitis or in good health (not recorded which). Sequencing was performed on blood, either unsorted or a sorted T cell fraction (not recorded which). The CDR3 loop is CASSPGTGDSPLHF. CDR3 DNA sequence: TGTGCCAGCTCACCCGGGACAGGGGATTCACCCCTCCACTTT.